This T cell receptor beta chain was found in a study of OX40 agonist ivuxolimab in advanced cancers. Study at large: One hepatocellular carcinoma and a couple of cutaneous melanoma patients partially responded.

Study-level findings and limits: Clonal expansion by week 6 occurred in CD4+ and CD8+ blood T cells (at 0.1 to 3.0 mg/kg).

As to this clone: Its specificity is unknown.

The CDR3 runs 18 residues. Germline CDR1 SGHRS, CDR2 YFSETQ. V dropped 3 bases and J dropped 4 bases, with 20 bases sitting between them. Measured with immunoSEQ multiplex PCR; TCRdb has only the in-frame clones, and not every one. The sample comprises some 70,000 clones, more than 70% of which are singletons, and roughly 0.7% rests with the top ten. The rearrangement joins TRBV5-1 to TRBJ1-6, with D unclear. The input for sequencing was CD4+ or CD8+ T cells sorted from blood, taken in a trial of the OX40 agonist ivuxolimab. The clonotype was recovered from an adult with an advanced solid tumor such as melanoma, head and neck, liver or kidney cancer. The CDR3 sequence: CASSYVADSRKYNSPLHF. CDR3 bases: TGCGCCAGCAGCTATGTGGCCGATTCGCGGAAGTATAATTCACCCCTCCACTTT.